This T cell receptor beta chain came from a study of CD4 T cells in relation to SARS-CoV-2 and coronaviruses (dated by TCRdb to about 2021). Background for the entire study: Shared crossreactive spike epitopes were mapped to their HLA restriction using patient-derived lymphoblastoid cell lines. The study assessed, at the TCR clonotype level, memory CD4+ T cell crossreactivity between SARS-CoV-2 and common cold coronavirus spike proteins. The Adaptive Biotechnologies TCR-sequencing kit was used to sequence samples from three pre-COVID donors and the naive versus memory experiments, while other data came from Illumina-based sequencing. For other donors in the study, expansion assays were sequenced with a different, Illumina-based TCR-beta assay. Study-wide findings and limitations: Sequencing of naive versus memory cells indicated that the assay detects memory recall responses, not primary responses primed during culture. Significantly weaker SARS-CoV-2-driven expansion was shown by crossreactive clones than by monoreactive clones, consistent with antigenic imprinting. Small numbers of patients and of tested TCRs limited the study. Because the crossreactivity analysis focused on spike protein, crossreactivity against other viral proteins was not assessed. Memory CD4+ clonotypes crossrecognizing SARS-CoV-2 and at least one common cold coronavirus spike were found in around three fifths of donors. Pre-pandemic and post-infection samples were not both contributed by any donor, so tracing of the source of pre-existing responses was limited.

V trim: 4 bases; J trim: 5 bases; unmatched bases: 8. CDR1 and CDR2 are read off the germline V gene (reference sequence) as GTSNPN and SVGIG. Measured from the cysteine to the phenylalanine, the CDR3 is 15 residues long. Only the CDR3 DNA is retained, 45 bases long and in frame from the first base. CD4+ T cells from unexposed donors were collected before the COVID-19 pandemic (2011-2018). Naive and memory CD4+ T cells were separated from cryopreserved PBMCs by CD4 enrichment followed by EasySep naive CD4+ T cell enrichment. The leukapheresis product used for the unexposed donors was purchased from a commercial source. PBMCs were isolated from leukapheresis product or whole blood by Ficoll-Paque PLUS gradient centrifugation. PBMCs were either used fresh in the expansion assay or cryopreserved at -140 degrees C. The QIAamp Micro DNA Kit was used to extract genomic DNA from the CD4+ T cells. DNA from uncultured naive and memory CD4+ T cells underwent immunoSEQ TCR-beta sequencing at deep resolution. From the authors' description of their analysis: During preprocessing, nonproductive sequences were removed, as were CDR3s that did not start with C, did not end with F or W, or were shorter than 7 amino acids. Cultured and uncultured naive and memory CD4+ repertoires were searched for CDR3s previously identified as spike- and CEF-reactive. After three terminal residues were trimmed from each end, CDR3 homology was quantified as pairwise Levenshtein distance using the stringdist R package. TCRdb carries this immuneACCESS record with in-frame sequences only. Its versions omit some clonotypes, under half of them owing to an unresolved V gene in the studies checked, with the rest unexplained. V, J and clone size are taken as reported in that table, and D and trimming were inferred from the DNA itself. The sample includes 50,000 to 70,000 clones, with over 70% observed a single time. Roughly 1.6% of the sample is in the top ten clones.

On this clone itself: Its specific antigen is unknown. No much larger clone exists at a distance of one base, and base qualities are not known.

Sequencing was performed on memory CD4+ T cells from PBMCs. The meaning of the sample's cell subset or site label: memory (non-naive) CD4+ T cells. The receptor chain draws on TRBV30 and TRBJ1-4, with 9 bases matching TRBD1. This TCR derives from a human donor in good health. CDR3 loop: CAWNRDRGINEKLFF. In nucleotides, the sequence is TGTGCCTGGAACAGAGACAGGGGGATAAATGAAAAACTGTTTTTT. The CDR3, completed at both ends by the reference TRBV30 and TRBJ1-4 genes, gives the full variable domain SQTIHQWPATLVQPVGSPLSLECTVEGTSNPNLYWYRQAAGRGLQLLFYSVGIGQISSEVPQNLSASRPQDRQFILSSKKLLLSDSGFYLCAWNRDRGINEKLFFGSGTQLSVL.